This TCR beta chain was sequenced in a study of blood T cell repertoires in COVID-19. Study information: The United States, Italy and Spain supplied acute and convalescent COVID-19 samples. Nucleic acid was either cDNA or gDNA, and it came from T cells, B-cell-depleted T cells, or PBMCs.

TCRdb keeps only in-frame clones here, not all; method: immunoSEQ multiplex PCR. Of some 200,000 clones listed, just over 85% are singletons. This CDR3 has 16 residues. Looked up from germline, CDR1 is MGHRA and CDR2 is YSYEKL. Trimming took 0 bases from V and 6 from J; bases not matched to a gene: 7. The sequenced sample was peripheral blood. The chain uses TRBV4-1 and TRBJ2-1, with 8 bases that match TRBD2. The clonotype comes from a man older than 75 with acute or convalescent COVID-19. Here the CDR3 reads CASSQDPGTRANEQFF. The CDR3, as DNA: TGCGCCAGCAGCCAAGATCCCGGGACTAGAGCCAATGAGCAGTTCTTC.